This T cell receptor (beta chain) is drawn from a study of T-cell memory formation after mild COVID-19. The study's findings and limits: There was a balanced CD4/CD8 profile in clones contracting day 15 to 85, and later expanders leaned CD4+.

The ends lost 5 bases at V and 11 bases at J; junction bases unmatched: 12. The V gene's germline CDR1 is LNHDA and CDR2 SQIVND (reference sequence). The CDR3 consists of 15 residues. TCRdb analysed the 5' RACE reads with MiXCR anew, one entry per CDR3 protein. The sample records around 300,000 distinct CDR3 sequences, roughly an eighth being singletons. A word on this clonotype: The target antigen is unknown.

The sequence was collected from a man aged 18 to 29 who had mild COVID-19 (a few samples of this study predate the infection). Cell type and time point are not known. Sequenced material: PBMCs or a T cell subset sorted from them (not recorded which). This chain links TRBV19 with TRBJ2-2; 9 nucleotides align to TRBD1. As DNA, the CDR3 is TGTGCCAGTAGTCCAACGCGGGACAGGGAGAGCGAGCTGTTTTTT. Protein sequence: CASSPTRDRESELFF.